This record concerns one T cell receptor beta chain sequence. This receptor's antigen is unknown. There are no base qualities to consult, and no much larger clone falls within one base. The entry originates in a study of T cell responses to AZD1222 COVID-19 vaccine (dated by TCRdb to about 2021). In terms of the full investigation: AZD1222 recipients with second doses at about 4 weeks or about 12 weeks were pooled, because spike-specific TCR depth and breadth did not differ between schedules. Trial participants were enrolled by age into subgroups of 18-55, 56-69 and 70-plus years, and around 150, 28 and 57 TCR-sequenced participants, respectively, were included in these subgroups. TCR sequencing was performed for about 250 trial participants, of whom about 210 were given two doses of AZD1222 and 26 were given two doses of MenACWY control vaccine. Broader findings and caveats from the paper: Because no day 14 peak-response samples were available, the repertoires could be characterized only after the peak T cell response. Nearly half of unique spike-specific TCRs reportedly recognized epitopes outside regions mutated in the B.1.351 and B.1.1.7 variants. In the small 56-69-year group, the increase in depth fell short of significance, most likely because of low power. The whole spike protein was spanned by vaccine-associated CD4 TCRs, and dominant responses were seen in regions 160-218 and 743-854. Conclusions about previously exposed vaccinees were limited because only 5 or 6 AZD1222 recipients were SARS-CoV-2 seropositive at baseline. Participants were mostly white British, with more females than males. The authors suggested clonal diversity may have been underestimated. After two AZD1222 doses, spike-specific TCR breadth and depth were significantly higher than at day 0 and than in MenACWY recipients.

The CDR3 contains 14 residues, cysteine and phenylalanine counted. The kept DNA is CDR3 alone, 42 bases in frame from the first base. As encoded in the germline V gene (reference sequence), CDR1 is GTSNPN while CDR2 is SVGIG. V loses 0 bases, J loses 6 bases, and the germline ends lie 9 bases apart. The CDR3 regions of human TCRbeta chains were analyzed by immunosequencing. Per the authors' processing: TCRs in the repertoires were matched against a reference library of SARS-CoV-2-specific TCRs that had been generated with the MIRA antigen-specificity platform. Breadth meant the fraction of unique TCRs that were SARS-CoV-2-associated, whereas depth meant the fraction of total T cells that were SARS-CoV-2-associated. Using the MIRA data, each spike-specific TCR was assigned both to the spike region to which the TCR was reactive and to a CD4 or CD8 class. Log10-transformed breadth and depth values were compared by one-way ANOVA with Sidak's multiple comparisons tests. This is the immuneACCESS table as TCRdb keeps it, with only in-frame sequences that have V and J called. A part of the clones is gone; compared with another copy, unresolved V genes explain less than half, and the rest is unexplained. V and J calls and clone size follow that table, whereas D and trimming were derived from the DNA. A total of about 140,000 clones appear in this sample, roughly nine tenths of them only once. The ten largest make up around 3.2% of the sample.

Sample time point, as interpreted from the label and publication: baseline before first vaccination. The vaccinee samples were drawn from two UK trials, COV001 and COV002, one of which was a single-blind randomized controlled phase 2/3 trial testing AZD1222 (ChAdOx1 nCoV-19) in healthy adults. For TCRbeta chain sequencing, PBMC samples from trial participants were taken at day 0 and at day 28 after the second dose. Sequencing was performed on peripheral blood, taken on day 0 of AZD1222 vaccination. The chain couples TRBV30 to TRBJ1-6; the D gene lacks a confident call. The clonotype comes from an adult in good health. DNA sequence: TGTGCCTGGAGTGTGTGGCAGCCTAATTCACCCCTCCACTTT. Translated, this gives CAWSVWQPNSPLHF.